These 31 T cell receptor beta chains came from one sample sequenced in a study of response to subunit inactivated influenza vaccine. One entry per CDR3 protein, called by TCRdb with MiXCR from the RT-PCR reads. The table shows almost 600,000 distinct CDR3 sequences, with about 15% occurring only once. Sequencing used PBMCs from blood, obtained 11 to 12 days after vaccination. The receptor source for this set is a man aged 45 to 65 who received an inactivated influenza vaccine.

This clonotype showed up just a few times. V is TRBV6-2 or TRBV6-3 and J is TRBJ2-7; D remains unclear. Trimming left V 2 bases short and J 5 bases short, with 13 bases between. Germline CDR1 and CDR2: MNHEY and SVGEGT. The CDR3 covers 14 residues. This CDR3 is CASSYRLAANEQYF. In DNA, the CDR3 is TGTGCCAGCAGTTACAGGCTGGCGGCCAACGAGCAGTACTTC.

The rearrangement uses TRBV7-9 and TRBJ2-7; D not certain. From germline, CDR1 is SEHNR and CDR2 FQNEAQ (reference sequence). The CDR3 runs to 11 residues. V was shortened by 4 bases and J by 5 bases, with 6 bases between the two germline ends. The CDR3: CASSSSHEQYF. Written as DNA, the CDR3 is TGTGCCAGCAGCTCGTCTCACGAGCAGTACTTC.

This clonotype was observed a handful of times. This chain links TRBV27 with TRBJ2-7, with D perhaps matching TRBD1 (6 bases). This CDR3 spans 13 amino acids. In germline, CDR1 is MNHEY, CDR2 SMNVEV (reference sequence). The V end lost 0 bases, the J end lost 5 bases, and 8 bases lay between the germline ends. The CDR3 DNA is TGTGCCAGCAGTTTATCCACAGGGCACGAGCAGTACTTC. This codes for CASSLSTGHEQYF.

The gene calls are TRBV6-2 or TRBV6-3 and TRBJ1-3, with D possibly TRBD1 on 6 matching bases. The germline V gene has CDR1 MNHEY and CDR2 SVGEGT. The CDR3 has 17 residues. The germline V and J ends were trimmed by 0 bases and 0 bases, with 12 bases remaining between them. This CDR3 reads CASSYSIRGASGNTIYF. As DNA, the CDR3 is TGTGCCAGCAGTTACTCGATACGGGGGGCCTCTGGAAACACCATATATTTT.

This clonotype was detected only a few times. In DNA, the CDR3 is TGTGCCAGCAGCGCGACCGGGACTAGGAGCTACGAGCAGTACTTC. The encoded protein is CASSATGTRSYEQYF. This rearrangement joins TRBV5-6 to TRBJ2-7; 8 bases map to TRBD2. Per germline, CDR1 SGHDT and CDR2 YYEEEE. Losses at the gene ends were 4 bases for V and 3 bases for J; bases not matched to a gene: 9. The CDR3 is 15 amino acids. Using reference TRBV5-6 and TRBJ2-7 for the parts outside the CDR3, the full variable domain is DAGVTQSPTHLIKTRGQQVTLRCSPKSGHDTVSWYQQALGQGPQFIFQYYEEEERQRGNFPDRFSGHQFPNYSSELNVNALLLGDSALYLCASSATGTRSYEQYFGPGTRLTVT.

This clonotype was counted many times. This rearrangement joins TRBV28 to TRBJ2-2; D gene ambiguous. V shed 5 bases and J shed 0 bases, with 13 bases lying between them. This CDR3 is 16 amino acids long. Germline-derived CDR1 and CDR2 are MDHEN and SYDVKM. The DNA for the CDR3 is TGTGCCAGCAGTGCCCGGTCCGTCGCGAACACCGGGGAGCTGTTTTTT. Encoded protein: CASSARSVANTGELFF.

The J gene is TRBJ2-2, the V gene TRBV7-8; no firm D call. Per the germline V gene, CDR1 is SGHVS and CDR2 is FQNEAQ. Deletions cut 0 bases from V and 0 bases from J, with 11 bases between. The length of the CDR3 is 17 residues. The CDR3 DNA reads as TGTGCCAGCAGCTTAGCGCCCCGCGGAGCGAACACCGGGGAGCTGTTTTTT. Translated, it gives CASSLAPRGANTGELFF.

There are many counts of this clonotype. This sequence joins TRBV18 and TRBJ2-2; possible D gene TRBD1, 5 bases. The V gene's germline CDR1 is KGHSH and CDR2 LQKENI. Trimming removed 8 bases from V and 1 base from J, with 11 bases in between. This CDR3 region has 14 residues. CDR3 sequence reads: CASSPQGNTGELFF. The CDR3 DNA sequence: TGTGCCAGCAGTCCGCAGGGGAACACCGGGGAGCTGTTTTTT.

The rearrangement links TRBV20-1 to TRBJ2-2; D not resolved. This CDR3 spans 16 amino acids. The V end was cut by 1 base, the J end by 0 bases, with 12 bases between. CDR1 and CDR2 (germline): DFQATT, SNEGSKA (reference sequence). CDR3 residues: CSARGRTEANTGELFF. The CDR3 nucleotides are TGCAGTGCTAGAGGTCGTACGGAAGCGAACACCGGGGAGCTGTTTTTT.

For the CDR3, the DNA is TGTGCCAGCAGCCAAGAGGCTAGCGGGGTCTACAATGAGCAGTTCTTC. This translates into CASSQEASGVYNEQFF. V gene TRBV4-2 combines with J gene TRBJ2-1, with 9 bases identical to TRBD2. CDR1 and CDR2 from the germline V gene are LGHNA and YNFKEQ. The CDR3 length is 16 residues. Trimming cost V 0 bases and J 3 bases; bases outside gene matches: 3.

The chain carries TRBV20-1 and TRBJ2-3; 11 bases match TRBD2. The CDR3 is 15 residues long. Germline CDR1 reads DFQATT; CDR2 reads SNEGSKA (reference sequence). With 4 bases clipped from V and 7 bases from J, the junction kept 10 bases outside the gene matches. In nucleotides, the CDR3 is TGCAGTGCTACCCCTAGCGGGAGGCTCCGGTATACGCAGTATTTT. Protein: CSATPSGRLRYTQYF.

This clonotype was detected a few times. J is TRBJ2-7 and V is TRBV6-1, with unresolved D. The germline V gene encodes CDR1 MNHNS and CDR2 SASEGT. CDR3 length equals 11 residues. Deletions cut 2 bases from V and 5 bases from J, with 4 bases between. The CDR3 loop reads CASSEWDEQYF. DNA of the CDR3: TGTGCCAGCAGTGAATGGGACGAGCAGTACTTC.

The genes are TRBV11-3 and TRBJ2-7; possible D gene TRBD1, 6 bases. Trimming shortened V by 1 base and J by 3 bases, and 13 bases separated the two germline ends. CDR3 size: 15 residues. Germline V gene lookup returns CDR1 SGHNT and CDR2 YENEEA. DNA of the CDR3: TGTGCCAGCAGCTTAGGACGAGGACAGTACTACGAGCAGTACTTC. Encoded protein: CASSLGRGQYYEQYF.

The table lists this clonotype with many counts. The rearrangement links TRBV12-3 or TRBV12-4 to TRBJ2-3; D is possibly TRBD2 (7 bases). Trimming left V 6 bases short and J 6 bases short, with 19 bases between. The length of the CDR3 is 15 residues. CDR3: CASSQFAGAGDTQYF. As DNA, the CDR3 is TGTGCCAGCAGCCAATTCGCGGGGGCGGGGGATACGCAGTATTTT.

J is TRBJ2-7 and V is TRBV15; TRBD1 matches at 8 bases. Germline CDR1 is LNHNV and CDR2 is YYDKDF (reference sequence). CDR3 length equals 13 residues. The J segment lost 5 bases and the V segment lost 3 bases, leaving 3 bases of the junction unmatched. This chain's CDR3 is CATSSQGAHEQYF. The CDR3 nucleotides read TGTGCCACCAGCAGCCAGGGGGCCCACGAGCAGTACTTC.

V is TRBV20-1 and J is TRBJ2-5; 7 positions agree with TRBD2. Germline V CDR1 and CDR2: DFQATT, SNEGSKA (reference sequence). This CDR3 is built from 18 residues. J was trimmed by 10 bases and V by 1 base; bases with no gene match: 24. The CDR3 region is CSARVWRHPKTPRGDQYF. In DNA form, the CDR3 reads TGCAGTGCTAGAGTTTGGCGACACCCAAAGACACCCCGGGGGGACCAGTACTTC.

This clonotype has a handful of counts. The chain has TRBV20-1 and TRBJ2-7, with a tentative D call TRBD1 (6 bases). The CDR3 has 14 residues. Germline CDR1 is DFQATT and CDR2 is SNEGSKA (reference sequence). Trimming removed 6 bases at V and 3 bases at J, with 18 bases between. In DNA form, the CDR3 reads TGCAGTGCCAGGAAGGACAGCGGAAGCTACGAGCAGTACTTC. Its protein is CSARKDSGSYEQYF.

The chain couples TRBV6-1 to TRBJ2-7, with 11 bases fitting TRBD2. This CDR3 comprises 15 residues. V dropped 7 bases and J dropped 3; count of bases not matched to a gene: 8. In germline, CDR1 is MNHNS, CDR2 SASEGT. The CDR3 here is CASTPGTSGIYEQYF. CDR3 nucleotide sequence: TGTGCCAGCACCCCCGGGACTAGCGGAATCTACGAGCAGTACTTC.

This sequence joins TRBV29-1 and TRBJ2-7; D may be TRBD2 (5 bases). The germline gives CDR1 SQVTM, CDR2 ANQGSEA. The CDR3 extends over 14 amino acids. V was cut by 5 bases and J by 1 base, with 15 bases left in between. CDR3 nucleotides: TGCAGCGTTTTTCGGGAAGGAGATTCCTACGAGCAGTACTTC. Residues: CSVFREGDSYEQYF.

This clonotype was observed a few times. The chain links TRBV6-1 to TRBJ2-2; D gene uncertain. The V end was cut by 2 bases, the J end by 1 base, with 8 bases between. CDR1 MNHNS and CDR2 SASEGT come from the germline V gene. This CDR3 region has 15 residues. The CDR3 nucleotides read TGTGCCAGCAGTGAATGGTCGGTGAACACCGGGGAGCTGTTTTTT. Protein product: CASSEWSVNTGELFF.

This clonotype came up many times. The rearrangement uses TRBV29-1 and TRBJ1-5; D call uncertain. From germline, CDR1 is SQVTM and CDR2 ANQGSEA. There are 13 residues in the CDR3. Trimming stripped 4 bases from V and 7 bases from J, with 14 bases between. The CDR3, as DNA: TGCAGCGTTGTGGAGGCGGGGAACCAGCCCCAGCATTTT. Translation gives CSVVEAGNQPQHF.

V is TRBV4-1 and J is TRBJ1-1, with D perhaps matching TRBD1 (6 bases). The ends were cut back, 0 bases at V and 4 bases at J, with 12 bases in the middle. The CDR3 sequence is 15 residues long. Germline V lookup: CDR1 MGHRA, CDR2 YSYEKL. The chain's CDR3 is CASSQDSGEGTEAFF. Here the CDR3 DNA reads TGCGCCAGCAGCCAAGATTCAGGGGAGGGCACTGAAGCTTTCTTT.

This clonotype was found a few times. Here the CDR3 reads CATSRGYEQFF. The CDR3 DNA reads as TGTGCCACCAGCAGAGGCTATGAGCAGTTCTTC. The chain couples TRBV15 to TRBJ2-1, with no clear D. The CDR3 length is 11 residues. V gave up 1 base and J gave up 8 bases, with 3 bases separating them. CDR1 is LNHNV and CDR2 is YYDKDF in the germline V gene (reference sequence).

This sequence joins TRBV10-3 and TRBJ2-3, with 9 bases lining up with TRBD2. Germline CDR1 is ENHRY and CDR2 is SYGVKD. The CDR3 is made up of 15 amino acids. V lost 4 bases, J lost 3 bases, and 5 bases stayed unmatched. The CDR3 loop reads CAISGASGKTDTQYF. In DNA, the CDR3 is TGTGCCATCAGTGGGGCTAGCGGGAAGACAGATACGCAGTATTTT.

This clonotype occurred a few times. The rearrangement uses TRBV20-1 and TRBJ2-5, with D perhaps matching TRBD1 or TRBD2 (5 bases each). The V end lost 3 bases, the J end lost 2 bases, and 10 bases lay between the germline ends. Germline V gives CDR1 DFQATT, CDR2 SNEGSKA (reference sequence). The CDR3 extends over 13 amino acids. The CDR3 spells CSASGDGQETQYF. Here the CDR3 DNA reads TGCAGTGCTAGCGGGGACGGTCAAGAGACCCAGTACTTC.

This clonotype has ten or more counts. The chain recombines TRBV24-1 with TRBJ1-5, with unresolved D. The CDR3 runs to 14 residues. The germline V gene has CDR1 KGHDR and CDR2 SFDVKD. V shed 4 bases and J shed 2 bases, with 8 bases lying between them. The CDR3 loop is CATSEAWGNQPQHF. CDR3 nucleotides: TGTGCCACCAGTGAGGCTTGGGGCAATCAGCCCCAGCATTTT.

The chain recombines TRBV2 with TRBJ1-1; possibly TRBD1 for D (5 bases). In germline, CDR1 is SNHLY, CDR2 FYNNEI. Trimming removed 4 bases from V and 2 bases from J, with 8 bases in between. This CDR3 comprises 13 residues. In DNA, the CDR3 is TGTGCCAGCAGTGTAGGGGAAAACACTGAAGCTTTCTTT. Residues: CASSVGENTEAFF.

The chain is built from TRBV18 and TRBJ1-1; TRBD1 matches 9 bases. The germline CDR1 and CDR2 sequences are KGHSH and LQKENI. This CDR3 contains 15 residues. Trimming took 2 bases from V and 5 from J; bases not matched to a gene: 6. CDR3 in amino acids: CASSPRTGAYTEAFF. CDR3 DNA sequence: TGTGCCAGCTCACCAAGGACAGGGGCTTATACTGAAGCTTTCTTT.

The CDR3 DNA follows: TGCGCCAGCAACGTTGTAGGGGGAACTGGCTACACCTTC. The encoded protein is CASNVVGGTGYTF. The chain uses TRBV4-3 and TRBJ1-2, with D possibly matching TRBD1 (6 bases). The CDR3 is made up of 13 amino acids. V lost 7 bases, J lost 7 bases, and 16 bases lay in between. In germline, CDR1 is LGHNA, CDR2 YSLEER.

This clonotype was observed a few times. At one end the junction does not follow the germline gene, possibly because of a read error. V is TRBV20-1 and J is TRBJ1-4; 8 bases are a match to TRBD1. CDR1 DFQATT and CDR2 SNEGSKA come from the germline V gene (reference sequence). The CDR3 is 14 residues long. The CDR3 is CSARDGTGADKLFF. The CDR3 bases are TGCAGTGCAAGAGACGGGACAGGCGCTGACAAACTGTTTTTT.

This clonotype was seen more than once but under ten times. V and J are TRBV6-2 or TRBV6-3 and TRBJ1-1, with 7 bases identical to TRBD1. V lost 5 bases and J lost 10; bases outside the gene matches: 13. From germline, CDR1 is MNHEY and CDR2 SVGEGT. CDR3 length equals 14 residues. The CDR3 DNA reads TGTGCCAGCAGTGGGCTCGGGACAGCAAAGGGAGCTTTCTTT. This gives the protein CASSGLGTAKGAFF.